This T cell receptor beta chain emerged from a study of early T cells in non-severe SARS-CoV-2 infection. Study in general: The chains were unpaired, and the sequenced material was bulk RNA from unsorted whole blood.

The TCR library protocol attached unique molecular identifiers to the individual cDNA molecules. TCRdb reanalysed the 5' RACE reads using MiXCR and keeps one entry per CDR3 protein. The profile shows tens of thousands of distinct CDR3 sequences, 20% to 25% of them singletons. Study-wide findings and caveats: VDJdb-based annotation leaned toward anti-spike CD8 responses and missed private and CD4 specificities.

This clonotype was seen at least ten times. Its antigen is unknown. The source of this sequence is an adult who was a healthcare worker with PCR-confirmed SARS-CoV-2 infection or an uninfected control (not recorded which). The source was whole blood, collected at baseline.

The DNA of the CDR3 is TGCAGTGCTTTCGGCCTAACCCTAGCCAAAAACATTCAGTACTTC. Its protein product is CSAFGLTLAKNIQYF. The rearrangement uses TRBV20-1 and TRBJ2-4, with no clear D. Per the germline V gene, CDR1 is DFQATT and CDR2 is SNEGSKA (reference sequence). Trimming removed 5 bases at V and 0 bases at J, with 14 bases between. The CDR3 loop spans 15 amino acids.